The rows below give T cell receptor beta chains drawn from one sample of a study of blood T cell repertoires in COVID-19. Using immunoSEQ multiplex PCR, the repertoire was profiled, and TCRdb retains in-frame clones only, with some absent. In the table there are under 200,000 clones, about four fifths of which are singletons. Sequencing was carried out using PBMCs or T cells enriched from blood (not recorded which). The receptors shown here come from a woman aged 60-75 years who had recovered from COVID-19. Each CDR3 is given with its conserved first and last residue. The order of the fields is clone size, D gene, V gene, J gene, CDR3 DNA, CDR3 protein. A D gene is named only where the DNA matches it firmly. Clone size is stated in some rows and not others, as once, few, many or a class when expanded.

-	-	TRBV30	TRBJ1-2	TGTGCCTGGGCAGGCAGATATGGCTACACCTTC	CAWAGRYGYTF
-	-	TRBV18	TRBJ1-1	TGTGCCAGCTCACCACCGTCTGCTAGGAACACTGAAGCTTTCTTT	CASSPPSARNTEAFF
-	-	TRBV7-9	TRBJ1-1	TGTGCCAGCAGCTTAGATACAGGTGCGCAAGCTTTCTTT	CASSLDTGAQAFF
-	-	TRBV25-1	TRBJ1-4	TGTGCCAGCAGTGCTTACATAACAACTAATGAAAAACTGTTTTTT	CASSAYITTNEKLFF
-	TRBD2	TRBV5-1	TRBJ2-3	TGCGCCAGCAGCTCCAGACTAGCCAGAGATACGCAGTATTTT	CASSSRLARDTQYF
once	TRBD1	TRBV7-3	TRBJ2-1	TGTGCCAGCAGCACCTCCGGGACAGGGATCAATGAGCAGTTCTTC	CASSTSGTGINEQFF
-	-	TRBV14	TRBJ1-1	TGTGCCAGCAGCCAAGATATTGGTCTAATCATGAACACTGAAGCTTTCTTT	CASSQDIGLIMNTEAFF
-	TRBD2	TRBV5-1	TRBJ2-3	TGCGCCAGCAGCTTGGCGACAGCGGGAACAGATACGCAGTATTTT	CASSLATAGTDTQYF
-	TRBD2	TRBV11-2	TRBJ2-3	TGTGCCAGCAGCTTAGGGGGACTAGCGGGGTACACAGATACGCAGTATTTT	CASSLGGLAGYTDTQYF
few	TRBD1	TRBV5-1	TRBJ2-7	TGCGCCAGCAGCCGGGGACAGGGGGGTTACGAGCAGTACTTC	CASSRGQGGYEQYF
-	TRBD1	TRBV10-1	TRBJ2-5	TGCGCCAGCAGTCCGGGACAGGGAGGATTTAGCGCGGAGACCCAGTACTTC	CASSPGQGGFSAETQYF
-	TRBD1	TRBV2	TRBJ1-5	TGTGCCAGCAGTCTGGGACAGGGGACGTACCAGCCCCAGCATTTT	CASSLGQGTYQPQHF
-	TRBD1	TRBV18	TRBJ2-1	TGTGCCAGCTCACCCCGGACAGGGGATCTCTACAATGAGCAGTTCTTC	CASSPRTGDLYNEQFF
-	TRBD1	TRBV4-1	TRBJ2-7	TGCGCCAGCAGCCAAGAACAGGGGAGCTCCTACGAGCAGTACTTC	CASSQEQGSSYEQYF
few	TRBD2	TRBV3-1/TRBV3-2	TRBJ2-1	TGTGCCAGCAGCGACTTCGGGACTAGCGGGGGAGCAGGGCAGTTCTTC	CASSDFGTSGGAGQFF
-	TRBD1	TRBV2	TRBJ1-1	TGTGCCAGCAGTTGGGACAGCTTTGAAGCTTTCTTT	CASSWDSFEAFF
few	-	TRBV12-5	TRBJ2-7	TGTGCTAGTGGGAGGGGGGGAGCGCCCTACGAGCAGTACTTC	CASGRGGAPYEQYF
-	TRBD1	TRBV28	TRBJ2-4	TGTGCCAGCAGTTGGGACAGGGCACTAGCCAAAAACATTCAGTACTTC	CASSWDRALAKNIQYF
-	TRBD1	TRBV14	TRBJ1-2	TGTGCCAGCAGCCCTATGACAGGGATAATGGCTGGCTACACCTTC	CASSPMTGIMAGYTF
once	TRBD1	TRBV18	TRBJ1-3	TGTGCCAGCTCACCACTAAGGACAGGGGCTGGAAACACCATATATTTT	CASSPLRTGAGNTIYF
-	TRBD1	TRBV27	TRBJ1-5	TGTGCCAGCAGGACCATCTGGACAGGTTCGCATCAGCCCCAGCATTTT	CASRTIWTGSHQPQHF
-	TRBD1	TRBV5-1	TRBJ2-5	TGCGCCAGCAGCTCGGGGACAGCCCTAGGAGAGACCCAGTACTTC	CASSSGTALGETQYF
-	-	TRBV5-1	TRBJ1-3	TGCGCCAGCAGCTTGGGTGTAGGAGGGCTCGGAAACACCATATATTTT	CASSLGVGGLGNTIYF
few	TRBD2	TRBV5-1	TRBJ2-3	TGCGCCAGCAGCCCCAAGCGGGGGGGCTTCTCAGATACGCAGTATTTT	CASSPKRGGFSDTQYF
-	-	TRBV18	TRBJ2-5	TGTGCCAGCTCACCACCCCGGGGAATCGAGACCCAGTACTTC	CASSPPRGIETQYF
-	TRBD1	TRBV30	TRBJ2-1	TGTGCCTGGAGTGTCGGGACAGGGGGATTATTCTTC	CAWSVGTGGLFF
-	TRBD2	TRBV5-4	TRBJ2-1	TGTGCCACCGGGACTAGCGGGGGGACGGAGCAGTTCTTC	CATGTSGGTEQFF